This T cell receptor beta chain stems from a study of T cell changes during pregnancy in multiple sclerosis. The junction had 5 bases not matched to a gene; V was cut back by 4 bases and J by 0 bases. From germline, CDR1 is SGHRS and CDR2 YFSETQ. The CDR3 has 16 amino acids. The data were produced by immunoSEQ multiplex PCR, yet TCRdb's version contains in-frame clones alone and is incomplete. In the table there are approximately 100,000 clones, 94% of which are singletons. This clonotype was sampled from a female donor with multiple sclerosis, enrolled in a pregnancy study. This specimen was peripheral blood, taken before pregnancy. The gene calls are TRBV5-1 and TRBJ1-4, with 8 positions matching TRBD1. The CDR3 DNA reads as TGCGCCAGCAGCCTAGACAGGGGAACAACTAATGAAAAACTGTTTTTT. Protein product: CASSLDRGTTNEKLFF.